This T cell receptor beta chain appears in the sequencing data of a study of cytomegalovirus exposure and HLA in healthy donors. This clone was counted only a few times. The CDR3 has 16 amino acids. V was trimmed by 4 bases and J by 1 base, leaving 16 bases between them. In germline, CDR1 is MNHEY, CDR2 SMNVEV (reference sequence). Sequencing was performed with immunoSEQ multiplex PCR; in TCRdb, only in-frame clones are kept and a portion is missing. The sample contains 100,000 to 150,000 clones, about 85% of which appear only once. V usage is TRBV27 and J usage is TRBJ1-2; maybe TRBD1 (6 bases). The origin of this receptor is a woman in her 30s in good health and CMV-seronegative. Sequenced input: PBMCs. CDR3: CASSSYRDGFNYGYTF. CDR3 DNA: TGTGCCAGCAGTTCCTACAGGGACGGCTTTAACTATGGCTACACCTTC.